These T cell receptor beta chains were read from a single sample in a study of T cell responses to AZD1222 COVID-19 vaccine. Data came from immunoSEQ multiplex PCR; TCRdb stores just in-frame clones and leaves some out. The table lists about 130,000 clones, about 89% of them singletons. The sequenced sample was peripheral blood, obtained on day 0 of AZD1222 vaccination. The receptors come from an adult in good health. Both conserved end residues are part of each CDR3. The order of the fields is D gene, J gene, CDR3 length, V gene, clone size, CDR3 DNA, CDR3 protein. The D gene is left open where the match is weak. Not all rows give a size; the values are once, few, many and, for expanded clones, a class.

d_gene: .
j_gene: TRBJ1-5
len: 13
v_gene: TRBV19
abundance: .
CDR3nt: TGTGCCAGTGCCACAACGGGGAATCAGCCCCAGCATTTT
CDR3aa: CASATTGNQPQHF

d_gene: .
j_gene: TRBJ2-2
len: 15
v_gene: TRBV4-3
abundance: .
CDR3nt: TGCGCCAGCAGCCAAGAGAGCAGTGGGGCCGGGGAGCTGTTTTTT
CDR3aa: CASSQESSGAGELFF

d_gene: TRBD1
j_gene: TRBJ2-3
len: 16
v_gene: TRBV24-1
abundance: once
CDR3nt: TGTGCCACCAGGGGGACAGGGTCATTGGGTCCAGATACGCAGTATTTT
CDR3aa: CATRGTGSLGPDTQYF

d_gene: .
j_gene: TRBJ1-1
len: 14
v_gene: TRBV4-3
abundance: .
CDR3nt: TGCGCCAGCAGCCAAGTCCCAGGAGGCACTGAAGCTTTCTTT
CDR3aa: CASSQVPGGTEAFF

d_gene: .
j_gene: TRBJ2-1
len: 14
v_gene: TRBV19
abundance: .
CDR3nt: TGTGCCAGTAGCCGATGGGCATCCTACAATGAGCAGTTCTTC
CDR3aa: CASSRWASYNEQFF

d_gene: TRBD1
j_gene: TRBJ1-2
len: 16
v_gene: TRBV6-5
abundance: .
CDR3nt: TGTGCCAGCAGTTACTCTGGGGGGACAGGGAAAGATGGCTACACCTTC
CDR3aa: CASSYSGGTGKDGYTF

d_gene: .
j_gene: TRBJ2-4
len: 16
v_gene: TRBV5-6
abundance: .
CDR3nt: TGTGCCAGCAGCGGCGGCGATGTACTAGCCAAAAACATTCAGTACTTC
CDR3aa: CASSGGDVLAKNIQYF

d_gene: .
j_gene: TRBJ1-2
len: 11
v_gene: TRBV6-5
abundance: .
CDR3nt: TGTGCCAGCAGTTACGGGGATGGCTACACCTTC
CDR3aa: CASSYGDGYTF

d_gene: TRBD1
j_gene: TRBJ2-1
len: 16
v_gene: TRBV7-3
abundance: .
CDR3nt: TGTGCCAGCAGCTTTAAGGGACAGAGCTCCTACAATGAGCAGTTCTTC
CDR3aa: CASSFKGQSSYNEQFF

d_gene: .
j_gene: TRBJ2-4
len: 15
v_gene: TRBV24-1
abundance: .
CDR3nt: TGTGCCACCAGTGATTTAGGGGCAGCTCAAAACATTCAGTACTTC
CDR3aa: CATSDLGAAQNIQYF

d_gene: .
j_gene: TRBJ1-5
len: 12
v_gene: TRBV29-1
abundance: .
CDR3nt: TGCAGCGCCCGACAAGGCAATCAGCCCCAGCATTTT
CDR3aa: CSARQGNQPQHF

d_gene: TRBD1
j_gene: TRBJ2-2
len: 21
v_gene: TRBV10-3
abundance: .
CDR3nt: TGTGCCATCAGTGACCCCGACCCTTCCGACAGGGGAATTTCGGACACCGGGGAGCTGTTTTTT
CDR3aa: CAISDPDPSDRGISDTGELFF

d_gene: .
j_gene: TRBJ1-1
len: 14
v_gene: TRBV30
abundance: .
CDR3nt: TGTGCCTGGAGGCCCCCAGGCTATTACACTGAAGCTTTCTTT
CDR3aa: CAWRPPGYYTEAFF

d_gene: TRBD1
j_gene: TRBJ1-1
len: 14
v_gene: TRBV5-1
abundance: few
CDR3nt: TGCGCCAGCAGCATGGGACAGGGCGAGGCTGAAGCTTTCTTT
CDR3aa: CASSMGQGEAEAFF

d_gene: .
j_gene: TRBJ1-2
len: 13
v_gene: TRBV6-5
abundance: .
CDR3nt: TGTGCCAGCAGTTACTCCCAGGGGAATGGCTACACCTTC
CDR3aa: CASSYSQGNGYTF

d_gene: .
j_gene: TRBJ1-6
len: 15
v_gene: TRBV6-1
abundance: .
CDR3nt: TGTGCCAGCAGTGAAGTAATACCCTATAATTCACCCCTCCACTTT
CDR3aa: CASSEVIPYNSPLHF

d_gene: .
j_gene: TRBJ2-6
len: 16
v_gene: TRBV5-1
abundance: .
CDR3nt: TGCGCCAGCAGCTTGGCCTACGGGTCTGGGGCCAACGTCCTGACTTTC
CDR3aa: CASSLAYGSGANVLTF

d_gene: .
j_gene: TRBJ1-2
len: 16
v_gene: TRBV15
abundance: .
CDR3nt: TGTGCCACCAGCAGGCTTCCGGGACAATCAAACTATGGCTACACCTTC
CDR3aa: CATSRLPGQSNYGYTF

d_gene: .
j_gene: TRBJ2-7
len: 15
v_gene: TRBV9
abundance: .
CDR3nt: TGTGCCAGCAGCGCCGGAGGAGATACCTCCTACGAGCAGTACTTC
CDR3aa: CASSAGGDTSYEQYF

d_gene: .
j_gene: TRBJ2-7
len: 14
v_gene: TRBV27
abundance: .
CDR3nt: TGTGCCAGCACCCTTTCCGGACAGTCGAGCAGGCAGTACTTC
CDR3aa: CASTLSGQSSRQYF